Sequencing of this T cell receptor (beta chain) was carried out in a study of blood T cell repertoires in COVID-19. Sequencing was performed with immunoSEQ multiplex PCR; in TCRdb, only in-frame clones are kept and a portion is missing. The sample lists around 240,000 clones; 80% to 90% were seen once. The sequenced material came from PBMCs or T cells enriched from blood (not recorded which). This TCR derives from a man in his fifties who had been exposed to COVID-19.

CDR3 in DNA: TGTGCCAGCAGCGTAGAGGTAGGCGGGACTAGCACAGATACGCAGTATTTT. Its translation: CASSVEVGGTSTDTQYF. V and J are TRBV9 and TRBJ2-3, with D maybe TRBD2 (6 bases). V dropped 0 bases and J dropped 0 bases, with 14 bases sitting between them. This CDR3 has 17 residues. CDR1 and CDR2 (germline): SGDLS, YYNGEE.